Described below is a single T cell receptor beta chain sequence and its context. The data stem from a study of blood T cell repertoires in COVID-19. Data came from immunoSEQ multiplex PCR; TCRdb stores just in-frame clones and leaves some out. Among 180,000 or so clones listed, around 80% were seen once. This CDR3 has 16 amino acids. J lost 1 base, V lost 8 bases, and 4 bases had no gene match. Germline V gives CDR1 MRHNA, CDR2 SNTAGT. The specimen sequenced was peripheral blood. This sequence originates from a human donor with acute or convalescent COVID-19. The donor label of this sample is uncertain. The V and J genes are TRBV6-4 and TRBJ2-2; TRBD2 matches at 13 bases. CDR3 in amino acids: CASARLAGGNTGELFF. CDR3 in DNA: TGTGCCAGCGCCAGACTAGCGGGAGGGAACACCGGGGAGCTGTTTTTT.